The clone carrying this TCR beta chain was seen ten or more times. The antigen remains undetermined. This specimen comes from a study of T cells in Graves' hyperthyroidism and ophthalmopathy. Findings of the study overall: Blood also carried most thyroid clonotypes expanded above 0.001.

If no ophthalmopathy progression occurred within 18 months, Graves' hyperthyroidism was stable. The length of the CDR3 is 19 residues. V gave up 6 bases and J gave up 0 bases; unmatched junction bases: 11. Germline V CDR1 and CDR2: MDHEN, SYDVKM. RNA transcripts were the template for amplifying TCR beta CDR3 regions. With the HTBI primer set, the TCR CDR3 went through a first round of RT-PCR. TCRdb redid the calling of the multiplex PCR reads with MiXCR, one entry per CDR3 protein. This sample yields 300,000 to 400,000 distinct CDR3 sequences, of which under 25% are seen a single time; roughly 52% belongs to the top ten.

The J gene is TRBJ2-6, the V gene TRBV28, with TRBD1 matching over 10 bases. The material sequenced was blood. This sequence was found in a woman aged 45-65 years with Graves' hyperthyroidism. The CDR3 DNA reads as TGTGCCAGCAGCTTTTCGCTGGACAGGGGGAACTCTGGGGCCAACGTCCTGACTTTC. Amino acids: CASSFSLDRGNSGANVLTF.